This T cell receptor (beta chain) was sequenced in a study of early T cells in non-severe SARS-CoV-2 infection. At the level of the study: Sequencing of unsorted whole blood was done on bulk RNA, leaving chains unpaired.

In germline, CDR1 is LGHDT, CDR2 YNNKEL (reference sequence). V shed 2 bases and J shed 5 bases, with 6 bases lying between them. This CDR3 region has 13 residues. Each cDNA molecule carried a unique molecular identifier. TCRdb analysed the 5' RACE reads with MiXCR anew, one entry per CDR3 protein. The sample has fewer than 70,000 distinct CDR3 sequences, around 12% seen once. General study points: A preference for anti-spike CD8 responses marked VDJdb matching, which missed private and CD4 specificities.

This clonotype occurred many times. The antigen remains undetermined. This TCR derives from an adult who was a healthcare worker with PCR-confirmed SARS-CoV-2 infection or an uninfected control (not recorded which). The sequenced material came from whole blood. V gene TRBV3-1 combines with J gene TRBJ2-2; D might be TRBD2 (6 bases). The CDR3, as DNA: TGTGCCAGCAGCCAAAGCGGGACCGGGGAGCTGTTTTTT. Translated, it gives CASSQSGTGELFF.